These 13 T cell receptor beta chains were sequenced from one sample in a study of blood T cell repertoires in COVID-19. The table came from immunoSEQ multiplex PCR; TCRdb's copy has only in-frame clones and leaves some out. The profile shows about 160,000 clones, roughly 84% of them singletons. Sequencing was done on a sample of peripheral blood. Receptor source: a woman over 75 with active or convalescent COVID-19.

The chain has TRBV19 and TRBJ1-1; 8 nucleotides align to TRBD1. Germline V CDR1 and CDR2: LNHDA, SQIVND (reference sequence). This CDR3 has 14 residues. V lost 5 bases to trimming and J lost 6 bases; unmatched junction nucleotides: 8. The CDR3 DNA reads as TGTGCCAGTAGTCCCTCGACAGGGGACGCTGAAGCTTTCTTT. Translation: CASSPSTGDAEAFF. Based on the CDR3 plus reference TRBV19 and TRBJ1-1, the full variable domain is DGGITQSPKYLFRKEGQNVTLSCEQNLNHDAMYWYRQDPGQGLRLIYYSQIVNDFQKGDIAEGYSVSREKKESFPLTVTSAQKNPTAFYLCASSPSTGDAEAFFGQGTRLTVV.

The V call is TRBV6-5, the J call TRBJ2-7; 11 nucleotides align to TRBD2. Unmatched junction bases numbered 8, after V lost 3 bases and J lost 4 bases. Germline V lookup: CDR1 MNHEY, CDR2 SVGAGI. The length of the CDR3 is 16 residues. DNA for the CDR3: TGTGCCAGCAGTTATACCGTAGCGGGAGGGAGGTACGAGCAGTACTTC. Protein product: CASSYTVAGGRYEQYF.

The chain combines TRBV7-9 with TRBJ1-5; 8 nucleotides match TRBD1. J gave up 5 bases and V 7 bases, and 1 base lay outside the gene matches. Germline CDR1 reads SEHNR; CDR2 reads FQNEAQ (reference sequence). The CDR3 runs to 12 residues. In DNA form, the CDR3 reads TGTGCCAGCAACAGGGGGGATCAGCCCCAGCATTTT. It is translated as CASNRGDQPQHF.

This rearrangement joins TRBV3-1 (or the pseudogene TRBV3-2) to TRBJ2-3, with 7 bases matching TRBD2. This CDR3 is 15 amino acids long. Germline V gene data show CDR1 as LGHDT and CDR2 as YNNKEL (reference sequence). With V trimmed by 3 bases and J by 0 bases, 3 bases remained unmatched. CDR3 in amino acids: CASSQAGVSTDTQYF. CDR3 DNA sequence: TGTGCCAGCAGCCAGGCGGGGGTAAGCACAGATACGCAGTATTTT.

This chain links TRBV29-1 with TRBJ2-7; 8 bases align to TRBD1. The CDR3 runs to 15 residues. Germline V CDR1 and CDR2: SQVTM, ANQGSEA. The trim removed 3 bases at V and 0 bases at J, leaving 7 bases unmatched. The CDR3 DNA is TGCAGCGTTGACCTACGGACAGGGCACTCCTACGAGCAGTACTTC. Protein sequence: CSVDLRTGHSYEQYF.

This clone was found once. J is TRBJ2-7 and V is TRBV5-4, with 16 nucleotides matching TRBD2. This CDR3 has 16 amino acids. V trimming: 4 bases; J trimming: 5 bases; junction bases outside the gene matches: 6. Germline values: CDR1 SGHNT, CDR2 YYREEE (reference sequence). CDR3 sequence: CASSAGTSGRANEQYF. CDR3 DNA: TGTGCCAGCAGCGCCGGGACTAGCGGGAGGGCCAACGAGCAGTACTTC.

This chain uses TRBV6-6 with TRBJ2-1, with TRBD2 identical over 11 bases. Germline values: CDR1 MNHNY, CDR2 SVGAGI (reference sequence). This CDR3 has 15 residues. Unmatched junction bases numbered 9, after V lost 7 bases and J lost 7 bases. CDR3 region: CASTSLAGEGNEQFF. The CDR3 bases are TGTGCCAGCACCTCACTAGCGGGAGAGGGTAATGAGCAGTTCTTC.

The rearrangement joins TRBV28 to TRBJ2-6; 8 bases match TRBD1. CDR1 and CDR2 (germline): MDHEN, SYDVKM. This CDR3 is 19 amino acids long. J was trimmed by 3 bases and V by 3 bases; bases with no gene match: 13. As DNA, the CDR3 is TGTGCCAGCAGTTTTATTGGCAGGGGGCTAATTCATGGGGCCAACGTCCTGACTTTC. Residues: CASSFIGRGLIHGANVLTF.

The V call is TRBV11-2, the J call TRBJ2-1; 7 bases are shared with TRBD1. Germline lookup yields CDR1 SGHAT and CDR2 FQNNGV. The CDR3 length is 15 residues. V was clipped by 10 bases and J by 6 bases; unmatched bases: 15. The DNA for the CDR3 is TGTGCCATCCTGACTCGACAGGGAACTCGCAATGAGCAGTTCTTC. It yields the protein CAILTRQGTRNEQFF.

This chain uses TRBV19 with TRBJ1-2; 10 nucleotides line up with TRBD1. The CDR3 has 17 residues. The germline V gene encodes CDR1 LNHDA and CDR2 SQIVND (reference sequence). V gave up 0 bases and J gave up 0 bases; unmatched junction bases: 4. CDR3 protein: CASSIDGGTGANYGYTF. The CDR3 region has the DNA TGTGCCAGTAGTATAGATGGAGGGACAGGGGCTAACTATGGCTACACCTTC.

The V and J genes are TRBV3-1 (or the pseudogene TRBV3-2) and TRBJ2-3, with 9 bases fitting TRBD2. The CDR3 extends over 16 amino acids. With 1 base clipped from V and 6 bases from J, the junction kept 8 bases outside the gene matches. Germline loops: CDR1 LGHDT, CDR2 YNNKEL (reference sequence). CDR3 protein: CASSQASSGSTDTQYF. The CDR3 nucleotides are TGTGCCAGCAGCCAAGCAAGTAGCGGGAGTACGGATACGCAGTATTTT.

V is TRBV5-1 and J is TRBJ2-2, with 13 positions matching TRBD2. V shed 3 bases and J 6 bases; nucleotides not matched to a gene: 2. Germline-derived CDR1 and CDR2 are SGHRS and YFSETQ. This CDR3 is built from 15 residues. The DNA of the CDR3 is TGCGCCAGCAGCTCGGGACTAGCGGGACCCGGGGAGCTGTTTTTT. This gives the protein CASSSGLAGPGELFF.

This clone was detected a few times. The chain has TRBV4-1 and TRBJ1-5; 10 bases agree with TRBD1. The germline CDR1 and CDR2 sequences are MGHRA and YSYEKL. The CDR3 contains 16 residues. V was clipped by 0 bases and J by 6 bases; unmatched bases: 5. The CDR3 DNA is TGCGCCAGCAGCCAAGATGGGGACAGGGGAACTCAGCCCCAGCATTTT. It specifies CASSQDGDRGTQPQHF.